The 8 T cell receptor beta chains listed next were all sequenced from one sample in a study of cytomegalovirus exposure and HLA in healthy donors. Profiled with immunoSEQ multiplex PCR; TCRdb holds only in-frame clones, not every one. This table has about 330,000 clones, 86% appearing once. What was sequenced was PBMCs. These receptors were obtained from a young woman in good health and CMV-seronegative.

J is TRBJ2-1 and V is TRBV4-1, with D maybe TRBD2 (6 bases). The CDR3 totals 18 residues. V lost 0 bases and J 0 bases, leaving 15 bases between the germline ends. Germline V gene sequence: CDR1 MGHRA, CDR2 YSYEKL. CDR3 nucleotides: TGCGCCAGCAGCCAAGAGATGCGGCGGGGAAGCTCCTACAATGAGCAGTTCTTC. It is translated as CASSQEMRRGSSYNEQFF.

The V and J genes are TRBV25-1 and TRBJ2-6; D is unresolved. This CDR3 is 14 amino acids long. Trimming stripped 4 bases from V and 0 bases from J, with 4 bases between. Germline CDR1 reads MGHDK; CDR2 reads SYGVNS. In DNA, the CDR3 is TGTGCCAGCAGTGTAGACTCTGGGGCCAACGTCCTGACTTTC. This translates into CASSVDSGANVLTF.

V gene TRBV28 combines with J gene TRBJ1-1; possibly TRBD1 for D (6 bases). This CDR3 has 11 residues. V was clipped by 6 bases and J by 11 bases, with 13 bases between them. The germline V gene has CDR1 MDHEN and CDR2 SYDVKM. The CDR3 here is CASSLGQHAFF. The CDR3 nucleotides are TGTGCCAGCAGCCTGGGACAACACGCTTTCTTT.

This clone was observed once. CDR3 in amino acids: CASSPLSSGTSGEQYF. The CDR3 region has the DNA TGCGCCAGCAGCCCCCTTTCCAGCGGGACGTCGGGCGAGCAGTACTTC. The chain combines TRBV5-1 with TRBJ2-7, with 7 bases identical to TRBD2. This CDR3 region has 16 residues. CDR1 and CDR2 from the germline V gene are SGHRS and YFSETQ. The V gene end was trimmed by 4 bases and the J gene end by 6 bases; junction bases not matched to a gene: 16. The full variable domain, rest sourced from reference TRBV5-1 and TRBJ2-7, is KAGVTQTPRYLIKTRGQQVTLSCSPISGHRSVSWYQQTPGQGLQFLFEYFSETQRNKGNFPGRFSGRQFSNSRSEMNVSTLELGDSALYLCASSPLSSGTSGEQYFGPGTRLTVT.

This clone appeared once. The chain links TRBV4-3 to TRBJ2-1; 7 nucleotides match TRBD2. CDR3 size: 16 residues. The V gene's germline CDR1 is LGHNA and CDR2 YSLEER. The junction had 5 bases not matched to a gene; V was cut back by 0 bases and J by 3 bases. The CDR3 coding sequence is TGCGCCAGCAGCCAAGATGGGTCTAGCGGCTACAATGAGCAGTTCTTC. It is translated as CASSQDGSSGYNEQFF.

The rearrangement uses TRBV2 and TRBJ1-1, with D tentatively TRBD1 (6 bases). Germline loops: CDR1 SNHLY, CDR2 FYNNEI. Trimming cost V 8 bases and J 0 bases, with 13 bases left between them. The CDR3 totals 14 residues. The chain's CDR3 is CASGQGHMNTEAFF. CDR3 sequence (DNA): TGTGCCAGCGGCCAGGGACACATGAACACTGAAGCTTTCTTT.

In its sample, this clone was seen a few times. V and J are TRBV6-5 and TRBJ1-1; TRBD1 matches at 10 bases. The CDR3 covers 14 residues. V shed 4 bases and J 3 bases; nucleotides not matched to a gene: 2. From germline, CDR1 is MNHEY and CDR2 SVGAGI. This CDR3 reads CASSSGQGDTEAFF. The CDR3 DNA reads TGTGCCAGCAGTTCTGGACAGGGGGACACTGAAGCTTTCTTT.

A few counts support this clone. V usage is TRBV7-9 and J usage is TRBJ1-2, with D possibly being TRBD1 (5 bases). Looked up from germline, CDR1 is SEHNR and CDR2 is FQNEAQ (reference sequence). Trimming stripped 4 bases from V and 3 bases from J, with 15 bases between. The CDR3 is made up of 15 amino acids. CDR3 residues: CASSSGPWEDYGYTF. CDR3 DNA: TGTGCCAGCAGCTCGGGACCCTGGGAGGACTATGGCTACACCTTC.